The 2 T cell receptor beta chains presented below share a single source sample, sequenced in a study of vaccination effects on CD4 cells after COVID-19. Clones were sequenced by immunoSEQ multiplex PCR, and TCRdb holds only the in-frame ones, with some missing. The sample lists under 55,000 clones, roughly two thirds occurring once. Upon completion of about ten days in culture, CD4+ T cells were isolated. The vaccine given was either BNT162b2 or mRNA-1273, in two doses. These TCRs' antigens remain unknown. The sequenced sample was CD4+ T cells from PBMCs cultured without peptide, obtained after COVID-19 vaccination. These receptors all stem from a human donor who received a COVID-19 vaccine.

The sample holds one count of this clone. This chain links TRBV7-7 with TRBJ2-3; 7 bases are shared with TRBD2. Germline lookup yields CDR1 SSHAT and CDR2 FNYEAQ (reference sequence). Losses at the gene ends were 1 base for V and 3 bases for J; bases not matched to a gene: 4. CDR3 length equals 15 residues. The CDR3: CASSLGGLTTDTQYF. The CDR3 bases are TGTGCCAGCAGCTTAGGGGGACTAACTACAGATACGCAGTATTTT.

CDR3 coding DNA: TGTGCCAGCAGCTTAGGTACTAGTTGGGTAGGCAATGAGCAGTTCTTC. Translating it yields CASSLGTSWVGNEQFF. This sequence joins TRBV11-3 and TRBJ2-1, with a tentative D call TRBD2 (5 bases). This CDR3 is 16 amino acids long. Trimming cost V 1 base and J 6 bases, with 16 bases left between them. Germline V gene data show CDR1 as SGHNT and CDR2 as YENEEA. Drawing the rest from reference TRBV11-3 and TRBJ2-1, the complete variable domain is EAGVVQSPRYKIIEKKQPVAFWCNPISGHNTLYWYLQNLGQGPELLIRYENEEAVDDSQLPKDRFSAERLKGVDSTLKIQPAELGDSAVYLCASSLGTSWVGNEQFFGPGTRLTVL.